This TCR beta chain was recovered during a study of blood T cell repertoires in COVID-19. Study as a whole: Whether acute or convalescent, the COVID-19 samples came from the United States, Italy and Spain. PBMCs, B-cell-depleted T cells, or T cells provided the cDNA or gDNA that made up the material.

Trimming removed 3 bases at V and 2 bases at J, with 17 bases between. The CDR3 spans 17 residues. The germline V gene encodes CDR1 KGHSH and CDR2 LQKENI. How the authors handled the data: Quantification of nucleated cells was approximated via reference gene primer amplification. Sequenced by immunoSEQ multiplex PCR; TCRdb stores in-frame clones only, minus some. V, J and clone size reflect that table, while D and trimming were determined from the DNA. Seen here are 40,000 to 55,000 clones, roughly three quarters observed once, and the top ten hold around 20%. This chain uses TRBV18 with TRBJ1-5; D is unclear. The sequence came from a man between 65 and 79 years old with acute or convalescent COVID-19. Source material: peripheral blood. CDR3 sequence (DNA): TGTGCCAGCTCACCGTATGAGGGATTGAATGGCAATCAGCCCCAGCATTTT. Encoded protein: CASSPYEGLNGNQPQHF.